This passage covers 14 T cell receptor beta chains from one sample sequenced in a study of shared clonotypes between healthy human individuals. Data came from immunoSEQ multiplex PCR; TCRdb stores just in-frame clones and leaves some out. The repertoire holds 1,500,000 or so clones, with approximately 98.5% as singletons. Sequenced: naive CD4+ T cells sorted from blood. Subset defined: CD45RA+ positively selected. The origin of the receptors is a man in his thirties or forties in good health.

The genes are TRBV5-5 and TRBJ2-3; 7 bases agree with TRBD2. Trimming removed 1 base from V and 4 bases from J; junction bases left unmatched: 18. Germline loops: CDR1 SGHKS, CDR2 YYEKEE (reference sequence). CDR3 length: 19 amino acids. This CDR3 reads CASSLSGSAGEFWADTQYF. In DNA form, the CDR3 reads TGTGCCAGCAGCTTGTCGGGCTCGGCGGGAGAATTTTGGGCAGATACGCAGTATTTT. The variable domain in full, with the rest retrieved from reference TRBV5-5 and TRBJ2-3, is DAGVTQSPTHLIKTRGQQVTLRCSPISGHKSVSWYQQVLGQGPQFIFQYYEKEERGRGNFPDRFSARQFPNYSSELNVNALLLGDSALYLCASSLSGSAGEFWADTQYFGPGTRLTVL.

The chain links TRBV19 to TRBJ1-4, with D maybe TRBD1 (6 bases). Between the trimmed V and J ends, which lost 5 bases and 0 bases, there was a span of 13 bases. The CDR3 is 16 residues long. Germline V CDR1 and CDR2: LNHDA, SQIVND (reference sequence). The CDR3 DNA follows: TGTGCCAGTAGTTTCGGACAGTCCGCAACTAATGAAAAACTGTTTTTT. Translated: CASSFGQSATNEKLFF.

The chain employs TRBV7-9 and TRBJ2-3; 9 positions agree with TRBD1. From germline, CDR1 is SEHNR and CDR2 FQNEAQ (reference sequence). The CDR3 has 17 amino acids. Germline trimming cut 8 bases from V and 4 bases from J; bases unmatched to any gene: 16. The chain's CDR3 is CASQLGLGTGSADTQYF. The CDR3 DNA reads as TGTGCCAGCCAACTGGGGCTGGGGACAGGGTCGGCAGATACGCAGTATTTT.

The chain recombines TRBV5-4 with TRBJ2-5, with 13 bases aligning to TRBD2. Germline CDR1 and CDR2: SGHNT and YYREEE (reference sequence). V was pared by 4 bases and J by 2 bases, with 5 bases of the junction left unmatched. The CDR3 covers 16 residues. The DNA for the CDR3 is TGTGCCAGCAGCCCGAGACTAGCGGGAGGACAAGAGACCCAGTACTTC. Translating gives CASSPRLAGGQETQYF.

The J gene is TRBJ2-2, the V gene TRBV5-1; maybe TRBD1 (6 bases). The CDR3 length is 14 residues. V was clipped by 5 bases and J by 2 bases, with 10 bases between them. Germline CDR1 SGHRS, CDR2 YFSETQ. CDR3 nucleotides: TGCGCCAGCAGGGTAGGGGGTAACACCGGGGAGCTGTTTTTT. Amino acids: CASRVGGNTGELFF.

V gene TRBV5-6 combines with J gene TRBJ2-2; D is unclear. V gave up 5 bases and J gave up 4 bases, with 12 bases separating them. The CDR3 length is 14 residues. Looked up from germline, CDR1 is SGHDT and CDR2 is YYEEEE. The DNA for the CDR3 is TGTGCCAGCAGTCAAAGTCGGATCACCGGGGAGCTGTTTTTT. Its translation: CASSQSRITGELFF.

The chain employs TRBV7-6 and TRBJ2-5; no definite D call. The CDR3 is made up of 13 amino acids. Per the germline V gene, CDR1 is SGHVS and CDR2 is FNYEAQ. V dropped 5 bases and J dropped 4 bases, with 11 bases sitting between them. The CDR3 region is CASSPRLGETQYF. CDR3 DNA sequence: TGTGCCAGCAGCCCCCGCCTGGGAGAGACCCAGTACTTC.

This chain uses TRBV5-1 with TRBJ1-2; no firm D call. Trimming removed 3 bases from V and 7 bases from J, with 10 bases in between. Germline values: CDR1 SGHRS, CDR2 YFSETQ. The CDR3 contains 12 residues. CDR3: CASSSGGSGYTF. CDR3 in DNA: TGCGCCAGCAGCTCCGGCGGTTCTGGCTACACCTTC.

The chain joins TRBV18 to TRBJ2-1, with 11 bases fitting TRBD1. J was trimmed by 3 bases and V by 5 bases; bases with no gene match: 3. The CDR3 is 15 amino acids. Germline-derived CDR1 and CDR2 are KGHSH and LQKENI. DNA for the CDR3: TGTGCCAGCTCATCGGACAGGGGGCGCTACAATGAGCAGTTCTTC. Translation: CASSSDRGRYNEQFF.

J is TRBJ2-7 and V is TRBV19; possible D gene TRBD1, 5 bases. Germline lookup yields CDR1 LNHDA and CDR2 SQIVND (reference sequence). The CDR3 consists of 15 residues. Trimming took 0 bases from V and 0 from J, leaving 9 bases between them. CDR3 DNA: TGTGCCAGTAGTATAGAACAGGTGACCTCCTACGAGCAGTACTTC. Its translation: CASSIEQVTSYEQYF.

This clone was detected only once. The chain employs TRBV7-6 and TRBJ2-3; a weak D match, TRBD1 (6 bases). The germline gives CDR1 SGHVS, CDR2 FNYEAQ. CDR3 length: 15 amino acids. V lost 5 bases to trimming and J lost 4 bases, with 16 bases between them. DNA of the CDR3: TGTGCCAGCAGCCCCCTAGTTTCAGGGGCAGATACGCAGTATTTT. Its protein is CASSPLVSGADTQYF.

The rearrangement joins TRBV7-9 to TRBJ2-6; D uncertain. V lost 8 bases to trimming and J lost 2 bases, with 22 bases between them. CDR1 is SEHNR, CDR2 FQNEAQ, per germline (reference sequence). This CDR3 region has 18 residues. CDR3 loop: CASRLSFGSSTGANVLTF. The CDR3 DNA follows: TGTGCCAGCCGACTCAGCTTCGGCTCGTCCACTGGGGCCAACGTCCTGACTTTC.

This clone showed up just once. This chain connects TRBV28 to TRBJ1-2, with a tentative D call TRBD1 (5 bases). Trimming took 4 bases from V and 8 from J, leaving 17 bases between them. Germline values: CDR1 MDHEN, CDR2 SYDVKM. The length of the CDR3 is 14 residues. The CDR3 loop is CASSWRDRRRGYTF. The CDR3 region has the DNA TGTGCCAGCAGTTGGAGGGACCGTCGGCGGGGCTACACCTTC.

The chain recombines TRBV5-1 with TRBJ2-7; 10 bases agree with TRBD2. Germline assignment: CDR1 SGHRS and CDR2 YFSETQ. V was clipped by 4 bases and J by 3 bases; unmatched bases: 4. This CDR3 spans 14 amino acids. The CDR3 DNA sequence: TGCGCCAGCAGCGATCTAGCGGGAGTCTACGAGCAGTACTTC. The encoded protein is CASSDLAGVYEQYF.